This T cell receptor (beta chain) derives from a study of shared clonotypes between healthy human individuals (dated by TCRdb to the early 2020s). Describing the broader study: A couple of women and a few men aged 18 to 49 years were included in the cohort. For each donor, CD4 naive and CD4 memory were each given three plates, CD8 naive was given two plates, and CD8 memory was given one plate. Blood TCR repertoires of roughly five healthy adults were deeply sequenced to estimate repertoire size and the extent of clonotype sharing between individuals. Leukapheresis yielded between about 0.9 and 9.5 billion PBMCs per donor. To increase sequencing depth and limit assay-specific biases, different laboratories used diverse techniques to prepare libraries and sequence TCR repertoires.

Per the germline V gene, SGHTA is the CDR1 and FQGNSA is the CDR2. From its cysteine to its phenylalanine, the CDR3 spans 14 amino acids. The kept DNA is CDR3 alone, 42 bases in frame from the first base. Results the study describes overall, beyond this receptor: Incomplete sequencing was indicated by rarefaction of sorted-subset datasets, despite the large sequencing depth. Larger estimated clonotype richness was generally found for naive subsets than for memory subsets. Because the study included only a small number of donors, the genetic and exposure-history diversity represented was limited. Sampling was restricted to blood, and TCR repertoires in tissue are likely to differ from TCR repertoires in blood. Compared with non-shared clonotypes, clonotypes shared by all four sorted-subset donors had higher generation probabilities. Roughly 5% of naive CD4, more than 3% of naive CD8, roughly 2.5% of memory CD4, and more than 0.35% of memory CD8 clonotypes were shared across several donors. Pairwise subsampling led to the expectation that sequencing depth would affect the degree of clonotype sharing among donors.

Healthy HIV-negative adults with no recently reported acute infections or vaccinations were included as donors. Only Caucasian adults living in Nashville, Tennessee, USA were represented among the donors. Magnetic negative selection was used to enrich CD4+ T cells, after which naive cells were positively selected on CD45RA and the negative fraction became the memory subset. After blood collection by leukapheresis, PBMCs were isolated using Ficoll-Histopaque density gradient centrifugation and then cryopreserved in the vapor phase of liquid nitrogen. Purity and quantity of every magnetically sorted T cell population were checked by analytical flow cytometry. Genomic DNA was isolated from each sorted fraction and quantified by UV absorbance on a Nanodrop 2000c. Note on this clone: The antigen it binds to is not known. No base-level quality is on record; no much larger clone is a single base apart.

Using the deep immunoSEQ assay, TCR CDR3 regions were amplified from genomic DNA by multiplex PCR. Genomic DNA extracted from each cell subset was distributed evenly over all wells of several immunoSEQ 96-well plates, and each plate served as one replicate. Each replicate PCR for sorted subsets received about 0.2 ug genomic DNA, equal to roughly 29,000 T cell genomes. Purified libraries were quantified with a Qubit 3.0 fluorometer, sized on a Bioanalyzer 2100, and re-quantified with the KAPA Library Quantification kit. Every immunoSEQ 96-well plate was sequenced on a separate single-read 150-cycle Illumina NextSeq 550 flow cell. In the source study's methods: The immunoSEQ output contained only junctional sequences without quality scores, so filtering could not match that applied to full-length reads. To assign V/J genes and CDR3, sequences were annotated against IMGT germline references using PyIR, a Python wrapper for IgBLAST v1.9. Reads with weak V/J assignments (E-value above 1e-6), missing CDR3, stop codons, out-of-frame junctions, or ambiguous translated residues were removed. V3J clonotypes were defined as sequences sharing the same inferred V gene, J gene, and CDR3 amino acid sequence. The percentage overlap between two repertoires was calculated by dividing the number of shared unique clonotypes by the size of the smaller repertoire. RTK rarefaction, the Chao1 estimator, and Recon v2.1 estimates of unobserved clonotypes were used to assess repertoire richness. OLGA was used to compute generation probabilities for all TCRbeta clonotypes that the gDNA method yielded from a handful of donors. TCRdb retrieved this table from immuneACCESS and kept in-frame rearrangements only. Not all clones are present; in checked studies, unresolved V genes account for under half, and no reason is known for the remainder. That table gives V, J and clone size, and the DNA gave D and trimming. The sample profile shows some 2,500,000 clones; 93% of them were found once. Of the sample, 0.36% is held by the ten largest clones.

The sequenced sample was naive CD4+ T cells from PBMCs. The label giving this sample's cell subset or site can be read as: CD45RA+ positively selected. In this chain, TRBV7-2 is recombined with TRBJ2-5, with a weak D call of TRBD2 (5 bases match). The DNA end is more similar to TRBJ2-7, so the J call may be wrong. This sequence was found in a man between 18 and 29 years old in good health. Some clones in this sample may be carry-over from other donors' samples. This receptor has the CDR3 CASSLAGVSYEQYF. The sequence in DNA is TGTGCCAGCAGCTTAGCCGGGGTCTCCTACGAGCAGTACTTC.